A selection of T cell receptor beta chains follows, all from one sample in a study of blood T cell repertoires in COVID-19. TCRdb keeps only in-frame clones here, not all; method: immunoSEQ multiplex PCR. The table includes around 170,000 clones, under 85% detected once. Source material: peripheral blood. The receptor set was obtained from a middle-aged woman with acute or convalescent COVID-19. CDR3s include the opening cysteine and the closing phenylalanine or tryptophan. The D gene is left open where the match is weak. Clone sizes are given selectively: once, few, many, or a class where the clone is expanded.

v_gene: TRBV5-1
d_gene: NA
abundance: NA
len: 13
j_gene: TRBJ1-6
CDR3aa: CASSLWGDSPLHF
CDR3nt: TGCGCCAGCAGCTTGTGGGGGGATTCACCCCTCCACTTT

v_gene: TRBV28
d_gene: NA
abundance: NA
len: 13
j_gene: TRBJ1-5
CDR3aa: CASTLSDSQPQHF
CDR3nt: TGTGCCAGCACCCTCTCTGATAGTCAGCCCCAGCATTTT

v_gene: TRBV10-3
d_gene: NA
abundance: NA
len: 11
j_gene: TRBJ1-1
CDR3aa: CATEGGTEAFF
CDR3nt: TGTGCCACTGAGGGTGGGACTGAAGCTTTCTTT

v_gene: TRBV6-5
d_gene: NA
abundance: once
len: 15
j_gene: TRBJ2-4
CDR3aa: CASSKTLIAKNIQYF
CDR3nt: TGTGCCAGCAGTAAGACTCTAATAGCCAAAAACATTCAGTACTTC

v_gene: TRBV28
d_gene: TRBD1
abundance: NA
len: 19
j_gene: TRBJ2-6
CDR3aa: CASRPWTGQFSSGANVLTF
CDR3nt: TGTGCCAGCCGCCCGTGGACAGGGCAATTTTCATCCGGGGCCAACGTCCTGACTTTC

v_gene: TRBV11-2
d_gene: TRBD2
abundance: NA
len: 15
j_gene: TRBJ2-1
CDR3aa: CASSWSGSLYNEQFF
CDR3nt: TGTGCCAGCAGCTGGAGCGGGAGTCTTTACAATGAGCAGTTCTTC

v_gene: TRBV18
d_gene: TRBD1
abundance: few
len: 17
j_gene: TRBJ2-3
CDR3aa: CASSPPRTGRGTDTQYF
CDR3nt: TGTGCCAGCTCACCACCCCGGACAGGGAGAGGCACAGATACGCAGTATTTT

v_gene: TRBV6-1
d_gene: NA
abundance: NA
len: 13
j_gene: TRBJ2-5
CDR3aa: CASSERDIMAQYF
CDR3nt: TGTGCCAGCAGTGAGAGGGATATAATGGCCCAGTACTTC

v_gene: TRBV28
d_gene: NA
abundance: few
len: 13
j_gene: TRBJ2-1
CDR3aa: CASRSIEANEQFF
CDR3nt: TGTGCCAGCAGAAGCATTGAGGCCAATGAGCAGTTCTTC

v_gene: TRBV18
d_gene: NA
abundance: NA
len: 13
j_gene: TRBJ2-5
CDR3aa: CASSPQGPETQYF
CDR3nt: TGTGCCAGCTCACCCCAGGGTCCGGAGACCCAGTACTTC